Included here is one TCR beta chain sequence, with context. Antigen: not known. This CDR3 is built from 14 residues. Trimming took off 0 bases at V and 0 bases at J, with 9 bases between the two ends. The germline V gene encodes CDR1 SQVTM and CDR2 ANQGSEA. The source of the sample is a study of T cell responses to AZD1222 COVID-19 vaccine. General study points: Only five or six AZD1222 recipients were seropositive at baseline. The donor cohort was predominantly white British with a female majority, and clonal diversity may have been underestimated.

The assay was immunoSEQ multiplex PCR, and TCRdb's table has in-frame clones only and misses some. The profile shows 90,000 to 130,000 clones, around 89% of them singletons. Sequenced material: peripheral blood, taken on day 0 of AZD1222 vaccination. The rearrangement joins TRBV29-1 to TRBJ2-7, with no clear D. This sequence originates from an adult in good health. The CDR3 nucleotides read TGCAGCGTTGAAGATCGGGCAGGCTCCTACGAGCAGTACTTC. It translates to CSVEDRAGSYEQYF.